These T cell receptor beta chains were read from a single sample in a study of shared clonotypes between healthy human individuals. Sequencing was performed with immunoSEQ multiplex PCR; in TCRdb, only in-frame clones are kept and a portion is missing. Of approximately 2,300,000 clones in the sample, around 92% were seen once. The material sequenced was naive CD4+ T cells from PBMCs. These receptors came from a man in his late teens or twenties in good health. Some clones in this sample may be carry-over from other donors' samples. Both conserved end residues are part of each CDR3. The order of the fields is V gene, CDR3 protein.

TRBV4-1 CASSQADTGTKSSQYF
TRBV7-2 CASSTPGLAGGPGKNIQYF
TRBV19 CASSITGGSRVEQYF
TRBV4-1 CASSQERQGIYGYTF
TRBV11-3 CASSLDGRLSTDTQYF
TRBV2 CASSFTYEQYF
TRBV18 CASSPQQGMDTEAFF
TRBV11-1 CASSSRYGQPQHF
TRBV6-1 CASSERAGTTEAFF
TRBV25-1 CASSEWATGVDEQYF
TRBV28 CASSTDRDVVQPQHF
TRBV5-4 CASSPSSSTSGIITGELFF
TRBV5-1 CASSLVLPADFNYGYTF
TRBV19 CASRPRGGDSGYTF
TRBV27 CASSLRGPPGSSYEQYF